This T cell receptor beta chain stems from a study of T cell responses to AZD1222 COVID-19 vaccine. The overall study: Second-dose intervals near 4 or 12 weeks were combined. The study's findings and limits: Scientists sampled the repertoires only once the peak T cell response had passed. CD4 TCRs associated with vaccination spanned spike, dominating at 160-218 and 743-854.

Sequencing was performed with immunoSEQ multiplex PCR; in TCRdb, only in-frame clones are kept and a portion is missing. The sample carries 140,000 to 150,000 clones, 93% recorded once. Details on this clone: As yet, its antigen is unknown.

Germline trimming cut 2 bases from V and 5 bases from J; bases unmatched to any gene: 6. Germline CDR1 GTSNPN, CDR2 SVGIG (reference sequence). The CDR3 loop spans 15 amino acids. The sample consisted of peripheral blood, taken on day 0 of AZD1222 vaccination. The receptor was derived from an adult in good health. The V gene is TRBV30, the J gene TRBJ2-3, with 11 bases identical to TRBD1. DNA for the CDR3: TGTGCCTGGAGTCGGACAGGGGGCGGGGGAGATACGCAGTATTTT. Amino acids: CAWSRTGGGGDTQYF.